This T cell receptor beta chain was retrieved from a study of blood T cell repertoires in COVID-19. In the study overall: Samples representing acute and convalescent COVID-19 were sourced from the United States, Italy and Spain. PBMCs, B-cell-depleted T cells, or T cells provided the cDNA or gDNA that made up the material.

A single count supports this clone. In the source study's methods: Reference gene primer amplification gave nucleated cell count estimates. Clones were read by immunoSEQ multiplex PCR, and TCRdb kept only the in-frame ones, dropping some. The DNA was the basis for D and trimming; V, J and clone size are from that table. The sample has about 310,000 clones; roughly 90% are singletons. CDR1 SGHAT and CDR2 FQNNGV come from the germline V gene. The CDR3 is 15 residues long. V dropped 5 bases and J dropped 0; count of bases not matched to a gene: 6. This chain connects TRBV11-2 to TRBJ1-1, with 7 bases matching TRBD1. This sequence originates from a woman aged 18-29 years who had recovered from COVID-19. The sequenced sample consisted of PBMCs or T cells enriched from blood (not recorded which). The CDR3 bases are TGTGCCAGCAGCCTAGGACAGGTAATGAACACTGAAGCTTTCTTT. This gives the protein CASSLGQVMNTEAFF.